The clone carrying this T cell receptor (beta chain) was seen once. This CDR3 spans 20 amino acids. V was clipped by 1 base and J by 6 bases, with 30 bases between them. Germline CDR1 is MNHEY and CDR2 is SMNVEV (reference sequence). Method: immunoSEQ multiplex PCR; TCRdb's copy keeps in-frame clones and lacks some. The sample consists of 90,000 to 150,000 clones, approximately 80% of them appearing once. The source of the sample is a study of radiotherapy plus CTLA-4 blockade in lung cancer. This chain uses TRBV27 with TRBJ1-1; D possibly corresponds to TRBD1 (6 bases). This specimen consisted of peripheral blood, obtained from a patient treated with radiotherapy plus ipilimumab. The clonotype originates from a human donor with non-small cell lung cancer who had a partial response to radiotherapy plus ipilimumab. This CDR3 reads CASSLLFFVAGAFPQPEAFF. For the CDR3, the DNA is TGTGCCAGCAGTTTATTATTTTTTGTGGCAGGGGCCTTCCCTCAACCTGAAGCTTTCTTT.